The entry that follows covers one TCR beta chain sequence. These data belong to a study of T cell responses to AZD1222 COVID-19 vaccine. Study at large: Analysis merged second doses at about 4 or about 12 weeks.

The repertoire was sequenced with immunoSEQ multiplex PCR; TCRdb's copy has only in-frame clones and lacks some. The sample consists of approximately 100,000 clones, around nine tenths of them appearing once. V shed 3 bases, J shed 5 bases, and the junction held 6 bases outside the gene matches. The CDR3 extends over 14 amino acids. Germline CDR1 is SGHVS and CDR2 is FQNEAQ. The starting material was peripheral blood, obtained on day 0 of AZD1222 vaccination. The sequence was collected from an adult in good health. The chain uses TRBV7-8 and TRBJ2-5, with TRBD2 identical over 7 bases. CDR3 amino acids: CASSFWRGRETQYF. DNA for the CDR3: TGTGCCAGCAGCTTCTGGCGGGGGAGGGAGACCCAGTACTTC.